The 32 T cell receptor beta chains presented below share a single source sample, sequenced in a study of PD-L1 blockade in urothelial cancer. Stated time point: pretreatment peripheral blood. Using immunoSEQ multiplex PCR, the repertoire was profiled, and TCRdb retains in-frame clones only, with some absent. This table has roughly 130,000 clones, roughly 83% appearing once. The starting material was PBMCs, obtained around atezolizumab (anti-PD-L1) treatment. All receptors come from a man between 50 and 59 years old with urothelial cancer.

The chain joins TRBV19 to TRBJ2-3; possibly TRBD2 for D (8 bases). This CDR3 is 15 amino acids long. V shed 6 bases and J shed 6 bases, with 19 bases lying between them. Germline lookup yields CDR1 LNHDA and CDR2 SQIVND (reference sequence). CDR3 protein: CASRPRPGGGDTQYF. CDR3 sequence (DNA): TGTGCCAGTAGGCCCAGGCCGGGAGGGGGCGATACGCAGTATTTT.

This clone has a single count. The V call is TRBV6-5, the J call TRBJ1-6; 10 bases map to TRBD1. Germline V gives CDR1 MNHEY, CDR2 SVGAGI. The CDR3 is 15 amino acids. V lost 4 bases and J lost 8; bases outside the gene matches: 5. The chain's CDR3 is CASSWTGTGDSPLHF. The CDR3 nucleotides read TGTGCCAGCAGTTGGACCGGGACAGGGGATTCACCCCTCCACTTT.

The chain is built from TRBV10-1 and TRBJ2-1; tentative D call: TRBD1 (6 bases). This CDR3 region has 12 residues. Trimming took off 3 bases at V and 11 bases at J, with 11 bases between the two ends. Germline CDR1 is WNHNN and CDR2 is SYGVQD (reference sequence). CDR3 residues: CASSDHREKQFF. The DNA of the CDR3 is TGCGCCAGCAGTGATCACAGGGAAAAGCAGTTCTTC.

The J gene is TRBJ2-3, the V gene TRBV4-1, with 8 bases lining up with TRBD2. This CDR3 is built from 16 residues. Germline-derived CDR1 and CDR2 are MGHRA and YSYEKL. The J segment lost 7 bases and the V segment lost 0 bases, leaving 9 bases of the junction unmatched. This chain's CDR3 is CASSQDQGTSRNTQYF. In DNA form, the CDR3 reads TGCGCCAGCAGCCAAGATCAGGGGACTAGTCGAAATACGCAGTATTTT.

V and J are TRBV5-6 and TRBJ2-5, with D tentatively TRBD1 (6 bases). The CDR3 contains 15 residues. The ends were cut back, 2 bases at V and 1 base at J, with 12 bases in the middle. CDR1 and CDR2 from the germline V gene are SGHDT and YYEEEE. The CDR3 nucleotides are TGTGCCAGCAGCTTTACCGGGACATCCCAAGAGACCCAGTACTTC. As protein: CASSFTGTSQETQYF.

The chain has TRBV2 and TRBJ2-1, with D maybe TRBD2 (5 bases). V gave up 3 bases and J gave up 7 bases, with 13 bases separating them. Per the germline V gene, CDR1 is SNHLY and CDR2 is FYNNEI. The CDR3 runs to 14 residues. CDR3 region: CASSELLALNEQFF. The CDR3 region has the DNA TGTGCCAGCAGTGAGCTCCTAGCTTTGAATGAGCAGTTCTTC.

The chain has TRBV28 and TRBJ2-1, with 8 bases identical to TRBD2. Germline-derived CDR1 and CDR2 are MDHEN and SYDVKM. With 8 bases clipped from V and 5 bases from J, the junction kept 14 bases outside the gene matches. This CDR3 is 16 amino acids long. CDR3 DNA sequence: TGTGCCAGCCCACCCTCTCGACGGGGGGGGCACAATGAGCAGTTCTTC. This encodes CASPPSRRGGHNEQFF.

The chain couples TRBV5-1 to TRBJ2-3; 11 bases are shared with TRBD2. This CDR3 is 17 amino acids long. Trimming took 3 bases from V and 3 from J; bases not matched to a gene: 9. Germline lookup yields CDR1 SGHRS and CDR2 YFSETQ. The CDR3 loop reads CASSYYSGRAGTDTQYF. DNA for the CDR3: TGCGCCAGCAGCTACTATAGCGGGAGGGCCGGGACAGATACGCAGTATTTT.

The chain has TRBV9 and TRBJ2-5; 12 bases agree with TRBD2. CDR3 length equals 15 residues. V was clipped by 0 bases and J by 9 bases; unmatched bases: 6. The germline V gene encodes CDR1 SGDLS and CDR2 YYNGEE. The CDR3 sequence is CASSVGTSGNVAQYF. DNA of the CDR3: TGTGCCAGCAGCGTAGGGACTAGCGGGAACGTGGCCCAGTACTTC.

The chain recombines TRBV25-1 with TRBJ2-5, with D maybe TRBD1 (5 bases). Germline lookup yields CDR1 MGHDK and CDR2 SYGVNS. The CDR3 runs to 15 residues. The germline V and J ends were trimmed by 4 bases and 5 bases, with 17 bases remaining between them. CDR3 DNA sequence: TGTGCCAGCAGTGGCAGACAGCGCAGTCAGGAGACCCAGTACTTC. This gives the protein CASSGRQRSQETQYF.

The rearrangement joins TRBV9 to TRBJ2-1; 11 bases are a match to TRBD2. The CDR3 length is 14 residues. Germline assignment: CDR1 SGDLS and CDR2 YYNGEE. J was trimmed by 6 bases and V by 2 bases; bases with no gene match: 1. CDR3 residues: CASSVSGRANEQFF. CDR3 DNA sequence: TGTGCCAGCAGCGTTAGCGGGAGGGCCAATGAGCAGTTCTTC.

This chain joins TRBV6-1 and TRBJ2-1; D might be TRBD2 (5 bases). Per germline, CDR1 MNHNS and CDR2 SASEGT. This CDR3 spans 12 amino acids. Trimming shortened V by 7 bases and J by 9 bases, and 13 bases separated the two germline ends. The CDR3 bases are TGTGCCAGCAACTCGGACCGGGGTGAGCAGTTCTTC. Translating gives CASNSDRGEQFF.

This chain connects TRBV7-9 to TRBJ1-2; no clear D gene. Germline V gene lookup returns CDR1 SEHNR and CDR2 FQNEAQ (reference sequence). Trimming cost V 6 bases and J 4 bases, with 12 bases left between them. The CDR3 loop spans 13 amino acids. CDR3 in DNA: TGTGCCAGCAGGTCGGCGGGCGGCTATGGCTACACCTTC. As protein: CASRSAGGYGYTF.

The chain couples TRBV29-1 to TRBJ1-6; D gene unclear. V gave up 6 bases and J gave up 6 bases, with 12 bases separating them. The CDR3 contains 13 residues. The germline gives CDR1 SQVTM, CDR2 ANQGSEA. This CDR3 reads CSVQESPNSPLHF. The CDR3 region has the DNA TGCAGCGTCCAGGAAAGTCCTAATTCACCCCTCCACTTT.

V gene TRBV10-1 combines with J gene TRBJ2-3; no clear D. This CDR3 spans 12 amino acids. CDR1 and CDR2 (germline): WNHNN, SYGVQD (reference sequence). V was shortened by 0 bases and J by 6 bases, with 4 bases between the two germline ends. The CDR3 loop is CASSESADTQYF. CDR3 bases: TGCGCCAGCAGTGAGTCGGCTGATACGCAGTATTTT.

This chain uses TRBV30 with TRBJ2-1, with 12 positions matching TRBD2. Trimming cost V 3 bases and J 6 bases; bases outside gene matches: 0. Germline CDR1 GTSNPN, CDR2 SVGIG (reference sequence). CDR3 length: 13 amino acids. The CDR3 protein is CAWRTSGSNEQFF. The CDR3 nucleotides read TGTGCCTGGAGGACTAGCGGGAGCAATGAGCAGTTCTTC.

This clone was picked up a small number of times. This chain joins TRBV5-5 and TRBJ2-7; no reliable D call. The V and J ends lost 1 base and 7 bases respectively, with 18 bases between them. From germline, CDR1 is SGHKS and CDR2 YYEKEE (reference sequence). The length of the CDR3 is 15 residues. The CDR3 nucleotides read TGTGCCAGCAGCTTGTATGGAGATCACAACCAGGAGCAGTACTTC. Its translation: CASSLYGDHNQEQYF.

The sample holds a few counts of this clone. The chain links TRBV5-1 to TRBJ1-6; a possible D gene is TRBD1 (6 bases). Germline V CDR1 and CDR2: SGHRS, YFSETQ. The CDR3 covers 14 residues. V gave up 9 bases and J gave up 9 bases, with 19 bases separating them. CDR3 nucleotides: TGCGCCACTAAGACAGGAGGAGTTGGTTCACCCCTCCACTTT. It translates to CATKTGGVGSPLHF.

CDR3 loop: CASSGGTGYAVLAQFF. In DNA form, the CDR3 reads TGCGCCAGCAGCGGGGGAACAGGGTACGCCGTACTCGCGCAGTTCTTC. The chain has TRBV5-1 and TRBJ2-1; D possibly corresponds to TRBD1 (6 bases). Between the trimmed V and J ends, which lost 4 bases and 12 bases, there was a span of 26 bases. The CDR3 covers 16 residues. CDR1 and CDR2 (germline): SGHRS, YFSETQ.

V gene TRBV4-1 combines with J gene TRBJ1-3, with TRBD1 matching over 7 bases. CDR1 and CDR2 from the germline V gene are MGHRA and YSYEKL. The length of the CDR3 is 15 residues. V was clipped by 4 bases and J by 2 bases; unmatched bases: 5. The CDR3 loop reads CASSLPDRAGNTIYF. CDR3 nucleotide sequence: TGCGCCAGCAGCCTCCCCGACAGGGCTGGAAACACCATATATTTT.

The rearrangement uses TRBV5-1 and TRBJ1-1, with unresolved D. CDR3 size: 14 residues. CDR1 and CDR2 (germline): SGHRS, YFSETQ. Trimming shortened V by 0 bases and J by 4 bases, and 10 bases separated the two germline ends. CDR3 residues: CASSLEFEGTEAFF. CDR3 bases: TGCGCCAGCAGCTTGGAATTTGAGGGCACTGAAGCTTTCTTT. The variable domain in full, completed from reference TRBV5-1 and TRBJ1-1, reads KAGVTQTPRYLIKTRGQQVTLSCSPISGHRSVSWYQQTPGQGLQFLFEYFSETQRNKGNFPGRFSGRQFSNSRSEMNVSTLELGDSALYLCASSLEFEGTEAFFGQGTRLTVV.

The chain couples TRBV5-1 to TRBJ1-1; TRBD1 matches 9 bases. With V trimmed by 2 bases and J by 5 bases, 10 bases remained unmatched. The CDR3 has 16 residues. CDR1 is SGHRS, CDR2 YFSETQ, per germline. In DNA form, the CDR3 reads TGCGCCAGCAGCTTTGGGGTACAGGGGGCGGATACTGAAGCTTTCTTT. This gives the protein CASSFGVQGADTEAFF. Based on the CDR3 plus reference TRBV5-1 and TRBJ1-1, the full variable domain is KAGVTQTPRYLIKTRGQQVTLSCSPISGHRSVSWYQQTPGQGLQFLFEYFSETQRNKGNFPGRFSGRQFSNSRSEMNVSTLELGDSALYLCASSFGVQGADTEAFFGQGTRLTVV.

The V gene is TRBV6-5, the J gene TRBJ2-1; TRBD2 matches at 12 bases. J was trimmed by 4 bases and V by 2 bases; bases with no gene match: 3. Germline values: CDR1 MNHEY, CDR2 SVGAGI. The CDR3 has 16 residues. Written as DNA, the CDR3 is TGTGCCAGCAGTTACAACCTAGCGGGAGGGTACAATGAGCAGTTCTTC. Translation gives CASSYNLAGGYNEQFF.

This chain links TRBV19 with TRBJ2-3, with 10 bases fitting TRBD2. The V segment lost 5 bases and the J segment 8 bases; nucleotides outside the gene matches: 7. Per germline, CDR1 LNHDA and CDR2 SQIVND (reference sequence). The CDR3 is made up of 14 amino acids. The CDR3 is CASSPGGTSATQYF. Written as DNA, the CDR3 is TGTGCCAGTAGTCCGGGCGGGACTAGCGCTACGCAGTATTTT.

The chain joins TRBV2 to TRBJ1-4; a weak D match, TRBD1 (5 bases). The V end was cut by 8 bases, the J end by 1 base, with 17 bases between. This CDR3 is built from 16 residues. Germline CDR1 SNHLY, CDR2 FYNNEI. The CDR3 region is CASSPPRGLTNEKLFF. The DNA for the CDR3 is TGTGCCAGCTCGCCTCCTAGGGGTTTAACTAATGAAAAACTGTTTTTT.

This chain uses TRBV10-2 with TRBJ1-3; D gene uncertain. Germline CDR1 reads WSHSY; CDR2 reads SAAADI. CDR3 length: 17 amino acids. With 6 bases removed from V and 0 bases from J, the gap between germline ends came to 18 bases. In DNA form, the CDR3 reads TGCGCCAGCAGGGTTACAGACACTCTTTTCTCTGGAAACACCATATATTTT. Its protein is CASRVTDTLFSGNTIYF.

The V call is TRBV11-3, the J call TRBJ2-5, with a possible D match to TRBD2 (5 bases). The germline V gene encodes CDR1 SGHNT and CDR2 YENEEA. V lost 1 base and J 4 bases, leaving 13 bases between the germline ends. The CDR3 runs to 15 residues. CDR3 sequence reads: CASSLGAAPGETQYF. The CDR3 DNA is TGTGCCAGCAGCTTAGGAGCGGCCCCGGGAGAGACCCAGTACTTC.

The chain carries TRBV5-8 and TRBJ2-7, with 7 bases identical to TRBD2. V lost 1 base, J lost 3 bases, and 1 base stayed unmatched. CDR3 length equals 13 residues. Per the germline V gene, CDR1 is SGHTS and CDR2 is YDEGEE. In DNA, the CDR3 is TGTGCCAGCAGCTTGCGGGGGGTCTACGAGCAGTACTTC. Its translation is CASSLRGVYEQYF.

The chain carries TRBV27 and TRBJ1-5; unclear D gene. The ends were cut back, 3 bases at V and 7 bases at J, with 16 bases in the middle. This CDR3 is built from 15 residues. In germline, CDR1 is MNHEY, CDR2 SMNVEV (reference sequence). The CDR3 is CASSLTPPGKQPQHF. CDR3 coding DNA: TGTGCCAGCAGTTTGACACCCCCCGGGAAGCAGCCCCAGCATTTT.

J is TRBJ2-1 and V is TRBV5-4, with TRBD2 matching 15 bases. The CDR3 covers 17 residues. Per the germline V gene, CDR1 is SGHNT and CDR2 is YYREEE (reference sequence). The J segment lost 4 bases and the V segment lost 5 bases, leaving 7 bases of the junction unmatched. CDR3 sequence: CASSAGGTSGRYNEQFF. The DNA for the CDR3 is TGTGCCAGCAGTGCCGGTGGGACTAGCGGGAGGTACAATGAGCAGTTCTTC.

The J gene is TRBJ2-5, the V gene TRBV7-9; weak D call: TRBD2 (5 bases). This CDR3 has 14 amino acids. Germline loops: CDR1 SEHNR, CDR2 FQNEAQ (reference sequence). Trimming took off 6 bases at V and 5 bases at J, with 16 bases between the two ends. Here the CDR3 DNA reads TGTGCCAGCAGTCGTTTTATACTAGGGGAGACCCAGTACTTC. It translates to CASSRFILGETQYF.

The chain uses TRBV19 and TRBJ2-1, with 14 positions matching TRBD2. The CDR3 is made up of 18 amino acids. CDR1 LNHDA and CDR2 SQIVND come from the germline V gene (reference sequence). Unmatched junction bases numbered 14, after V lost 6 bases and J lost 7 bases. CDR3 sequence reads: CASSFLMGRLAGGNEQFF. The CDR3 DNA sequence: TGTGCCAGTAGCTTTTTGATGGGGCGACTAGCGGGGGGGAATGAGCAGTTCTTC.